The rows below give T cell receptor beta chains drawn from one sample of a study of T cells in Graves' hyperthyroidism and ophthalmopathy. Via MiXCR, TCRdb re-called the multiplex PCR reads, giving one row per CDR3 protein. The sample contains some 490,000 distinct CDR3 sequences, roughly a sixth of which appear only once. The sequencing input was blood. These receptors all stem from a woman aged 30 to 39 with Graves' ophthalmopathy. Each CDR3 is given with its conserved first and last residue. The order of the fields is J gene, V gene, D gene, clone size, CDR3 protein, CDR3 DNA. A D gene is named only where the DNA matches it firmly. The size field is filled for only some rows; it gives once, few, many or a size class.

J gene: TRBJ1-2; V gene: TRBV20-1; D gene: -; clone size: few; CDR3 protein: CSARPKGRGYYGYTF; CDR3 DNA: TGCAGTGCCCGTCCTAAGGGCAGGGGCTACTATGGCTACACCTTC
J gene: TRBJ2-7; V gene: TRBV14; D gene: -; clone size: -; CDR3 protein: CASSQDQGPYEQYF; CDR3 DNA: TGTGCCAGCAGCCAAGACCAGGGCCCCTACGAGCAGTACTTC
J gene: TRBJ1-1; V gene: TRBV7-2; D gene: -; clone size: -; CDR3 protein: CASSLFGGGNTEAFF; CDR3 DNA: TGTGCCAGCAGCTTATTTGGTGGTGGGAACACTGAAGCTTTCTTT
J gene: TRBJ1-5; V gene: TRBV10-2; D gene: -; clone size: few; CDR3 protein: CASSDGFSNQPQHF; CDR3 DNA: TGCGCCAGCAGTGACGGTTTTAGCAATCAGCCCCAGCATTTT
J gene: TRBJ2-5; V gene: TRBV6-1; D gene: -; clone size: many; CDR3 protein: CASSLGMGETQYF; CDR3 DNA: TGTGCCAGCAGTCTAGGCATGGGGGAGACCCAGTACTTC
J gene: TRBJ2-7; V gene: TRBV27; D gene: -; clone size: many; CDR3 protein: CASSFGMEGPPYEQYF; CDR3 DNA: TGTGCCAGCAGTTTCGGGATGGAGGGGCCCCCCTACGAGCAGTACTTC
J gene: TRBJ2-3; V gene: TRBV6-1; D gene: TRBD1; clone size: few; CDR3 protein: CASSRVGQGHSDTQYF; CDR3 DNA: TGCGCCAGCAGCCGAGTCGGACAGGGCCACTCAGATACGCAGTATTTT
J gene: TRBJ2-2; V gene: TRBV27; D gene: TRBD2; clone size: many; CDR3 protein: CASSLIPPGGTHPGELFF; CDR3 DNA: TGTGCCAGCAGTTTAATCCCCCCGGGAGGCACACACCCCGGGGAGCTGTTTTTT
J gene: TRBJ2-7; V gene: TRBV6-1; D gene: -; clone size: many; CDR3 protein: CASSATGTTYEQYF; CDR3 DNA: TGTGCCAGCAGTGCGACAGGGACTACCTACGAGCAGTACTTC
J gene: TRBJ2-3; V gene: TRBV28; D gene: TRBD2; clone size: -; CDR3 protein: CASSLARETFTDTQYF; CDR3 DNA: TGTGCCAGCAGTTTGGCGCGGGAGACGTTCACAGATACGCAGTATTTT
J gene: TRBJ2-3; V gene: TRBV20-1; D gene: TRBD2; clone size: -; CDR3 protein: CSAEAGTRGTTSTDTQYF; CDR3 DNA: TGCAGTGCTGAAGCCGGGACTAGGGGGACTACTAGCACAGATACGCAGTATTTT
J gene: TRBJ2-5; V gene: TRBV30; D gene: TRBD1; clone size: few; CDR3 protein: CAWALGQVKETQYF; CDR3 DNA: TGTGCCTGGGCACTTGGACAGGTAAAAGAGACCCAGTACTTC
J gene: TRBJ2-3; V gene: TRBV6-5; D gene: TRBD2; clone size: many; CDR3 protein: CASSYALGGSSDTQYF; CDR3 DNA: TGTGCCAGCAGTTACGCCCTAGGCGGGAGTTCAGATACGCAGTATTTT
J gene: TRBJ2-7; V gene: TRBV3-1; D gene: -; clone size: many; CDR3 protein: CASSQRRVTYEQYF; CDR3 DNA: TGTGCCAGCAGCCAAAGACGAGTCACCTACGAGCAGTACTTC
J gene: TRBJ2-7; V gene: TRBV12-3/TRBV12-4; D gene: -; clone size: many; CDR3 protein: CASSFAAQVVEQYF; CDR3 DNA: TGTGCCAGCAGTTTTGCCGCTCAGGTGGTTGAGCAGTACTTC
J gene: TRBJ2-1; V gene: TRBV20-1; D gene: TRBD2; clone size: many; CDR3 protein: CSARGGLAQLNKQFF; CDR3 DNA: TGCAGTGCTAGAGGGGGACTAGCACAACTCAATAAGCAGTTCTTC
J gene: TRBJ2-3; V gene: TRBV6-1; D gene: -; clone size: -; CDR3 protein: CASSPLSGEDLDTQYF; CDR3 DNA: TGTGCCAGCAGTCCCCTATCGGGGGAGGATCTGGATACGCAGTATTTT
J gene: TRBJ2-3; V gene: TRBV28; D gene: -; clone size: many; CDR3 protein: CASSPQSATDTQYF; CDR3 DNA: TGTGCCAGCAGTCCTCAGAGCGCCACAGATACGCAGTATTTT
J gene: TRBJ2-3; V gene: TRBV3-1; D gene: TRBD2; clone size: -; CDR3 protein: CASSPLLAGGDTQYF; CDR3 DNA: TGTGCCAGCAGCCCACTTTTAGCGGGGGGAGATACGCAGTATTTT
J gene: TRBJ1-3; V gene: TRBV28; D gene: TRBD1; clone size: many; CDR3 protein: CASSLGTGHLSGNTIYF; CDR3 DNA: TGTGCCAGCAGTTTAGGGACAGGCCACCTCTCTGGAAACACCATATATTTT
J gene: TRBJ2-3; V gene: TRBV7-3; D gene: -; clone size: many; CDR3 protein: CASSTLTNTQYF; CDR3 DNA: TGTGCCAGCAGCACACTCACAAATACGCAGTATTTT
J gene: TRBJ2-5; V gene: TRBV4-3; D gene: TRBD2; clone size: many; CDR3 protein: CASSQVSGIQTQYF; CDR3 DNA: TGCGCCAGCAGCCAAGTGAGCGGGATACAGACCCAGTACTTC
J gene: TRBJ2-1; V gene: TRBV15; D gene: -; clone size: many; CDR3 protein: CATSRHVDYNEQFF; CDR3 DNA: TGTGCCACCAGCAGACACGTAGACTACAATGAGCAGTTCTTC
J gene: TRBJ2-7; V gene: TRBV6-2/TRBV6-3; D gene: -; clone size: -; CDR3 protein: CASSRRIYEQYF; CDR3 DNA: TGTGCCAGCAGCCGTCGTATCTACGAGCAGTACTTC
J gene: TRBJ2-5; V gene: TRBV7-3; D gene: -; clone size: -; CDR3 protein: CVSGGGVRETQYF; CDR3 DNA: TGTGTCAGCGGTGGTGGGGTTCGGGAGACCCAGTACTTC
J gene: TRBJ2-3; V gene: TRBV2; D gene: TRBD2; clone size: many; CDR3 protein: CASRVRREAGTQYF; CDR3 DNA: TGTGCCAGCAGGGTCAGGCGGGAGGCTGGTACGCAGTATTTT
J gene: TRBJ1-1; V gene: TRBV7-9; D gene: -; clone size: -; CDR3 protein: CASSLWAREAFF; CDR3 DNA: TGTGCCAGCAGCTTATGGGCCAGGGAAGCTTTCTTT
J gene: TRBJ2-2; V gene: TRBV7-7; D gene: TRBD1; clone size: many; CDR3 protein: CASSRTGGRSGTGELFF; CDR3 DNA: TGTGCTAGCAGCCGGACAGGGGGACGGAGCGGCACCGGGGAGCTGTTTTTT
J gene: TRBJ1-4; V gene: TRBV4-3; D gene: -; clone size: many; CDR3 protein: CASATGISEKLFF; CDR3 DNA: TGCGCCAGCGCTACAGGGATAAGTGAAAAACTGTTTTTT
J gene: TRBJ1-2; V gene: TRBV11-3; D gene: -; clone size: many; CDR3 protein: CASSVDRTTGYTF; CDR3 DNA: TGTGCCAGCAGCGTGGACCGAACGACTGGCTACACCTTC
J gene: TRBJ1-5; V gene: TRBV30; D gene: -; clone size: many; CDR3 protein: CAWSQGLGIYSNQPQHF; CDR3 DNA: TGTGCCTGGAGCCAAGGACTCGGAATATATAGCAATCAGCCCCAGCATTTT
J gene: TRBJ2-6; V gene: TRBV7-3; D gene: -; clone size: many; CDR3 protein: CASSYRASGANVLTF; CDR3 DNA: TGTGCCAGCAGCTACAGGGCCTCTGGGGCCAACGTCCTGACTTTC
J gene: TRBJ2-7; V gene: TRBV29-1; D gene: -; clone size: few; CDR3 protein: CSVASYEQYF; CDR3 DNA: TGCAGCGTTGCGAGCTACGAGCAGTACTTC
J gene: TRBJ2-7; V gene: TRBV20-1; D gene: -; clone size: -; CDR3 protein: CSARNGGYEQYF; CDR3 DNA: TGCAGTGCTAGGAATGGAGGTTACGAGCAGTACTTC
J gene: TRBJ2-1; V gene: TRBV24-1; D gene: -; clone size: many; CDR3 protein: CATSDPGLYNEQFF; CDR3 DNA: TGTGCCACCAGTGACCCGGGCCTCTACAATGAGCAGTTCTTC
J gene: TRBJ2-7; V gene: TRBV7-9; D gene: -; clone size: many; CDR3 protein: CASSYHSYEQYF; CDR3 DNA: TGTGCCAGCAGCTATCACTCCTACGAGCAGTACTTC
J gene: TRBJ1-6; V gene: TRBV30; D gene: TRBD1; clone size: many; CDR3 protein: CAWSVLGTGDSPLHF; CDR3 DNA: TGTGCCTGGAGTGTACTAGGGACAGGGGATTCACCCCTCCACTTT
J gene: TRBJ2-1; V gene: TRBV27; D gene: -; clone size: -; CDR3 protein: CASGTIRTVDNEQFF; CDR3 DNA: TGTGCCAGCGGCACGATTCGGACAGTAGACAATGAGCAGTTCTTC
J gene: TRBJ2-1; V gene: TRBV24-1; D gene: TRBD1; clone size: few; CDR3 protein: CATSNYRDRGGHEQFF; CDR3 DNA: TGTGCCACCAGTAACTACCGGGACAGGGGTGGGCATGAGCAGTTCTTC
J gene: TRBJ2-7; V gene: TRBV6-1; D gene: -; clone size: many; CDR3 protein: CASSPGYREQYF; CDR3 DNA: TGTGCCAGCAGTCCCGGGTACCGGGAGCAGTACTTC
J gene: TRBJ2-2; V gene: TRBV14; D gene: -; clone size: -; CDR3 protein: CASSQEETGGELFF; CDR3 DNA: TGTGCCAGCAGCCAAGAGGAGACGGGCGGGGAGCTGTTTTTT
J gene: TRBJ1-1; V gene: TRBV12-3/TRBV12-4; D gene: -; clone size: many; CDR3 protein: CASSLAVDTEAFF; CDR3 DNA: TGTGCCAGCAGTTTGGCAGTTGACACTGAAGCTTTCTTT
J gene: TRBJ2-1; V gene: TRBV2; D gene: -; clone size: many; CDR3 protein: CASSLTRVFTNEQFF; CDR3 DNA: TGTGCCAGCAGTCTTACTAGAGTGTTCACCAATGAGCAGTTCTTC
J gene: TRBJ2-5; V gene: TRBV6-5; D gene: -; clone size: -; CDR3 protein: CASSYGQAFGETQYF; CDR3 DNA: TGTGCCAGCAGTTATGGGCAGGCATTTGGTGAGACCCAGTACTTC
J gene: TRBJ2-5; V gene: TRBV7-2; D gene: -; clone size: many; CDR3 protein: CASSPGRGRSLQETQYF; CDR3 DNA: TGTGCCAGCAGCCCCGGTAGGGGCAGGAGCCTACAAGAGACCCAGTACTTC
J gene: TRBJ1-5; V gene: TRBV20-1; D gene: -; clone size: many; CDR3 protein: CSARSGGGQPQHF; CDR3 DNA: TGCAGTGCTAGATCGGGGGGGGGTCAGCCCCAGCATTTT
J gene: TRBJ2-5; V gene: TRBV30; D gene: -; clone size: many; CDR3 protein: CAWTMTSQETQYF; CDR3 DNA: TGTGCCTGGACCATGACAAGTCAAGAGACCCAGTACTTC
J gene: TRBJ2-1; V gene: TRBV6-1; D gene: TRBD2; clone size: -; CDR3 protein: CASIERPLAGNYNEQFF; CDR3 DNA: TGTGCCAGCATCGAAAGGCCCTTAGCGGGAAACTACAATGAGCAGTTCTTC
J gene: TRBJ2-7; V gene: TRBV2; D gene: -; clone size: many; CDR3 protein: CASSASGEVYEQYF; CDR3 DNA: TGTGCCAGCAGTGCGAGCGGAGAAGTATACGAGCAGTACTTC
J gene: TRBJ2-7; V gene: TRBV20-1; D gene: -; clone size: many; CDR3 protein: CSANGGGLVSSYEQYF; CDR3 DNA: TGCAGTGCTAATGGGGGGGGGCTAGTGAGCTCCTACGAGCAGTACTTC
J gene: TRBJ1-1; V gene: TRBV28; D gene: -; clone size: few; CDR3 protein: CASWADDNEAFF; CDR3 DNA: TGTGCCAGCTGGGCGGACGATAATGAAGCTTTCTTT
J gene: TRBJ2-7; V gene: TRBV6-1; D gene: -; clone size: few; CDR3 protein: CASSEAAYEQYF; CDR3 DNA: TGTGCCAGCAGTGAGGCGGCCTACGAGCAGTACTTC
J gene: TRBJ2-2; V gene: TRBV4-1; D gene: TRBD2; clone size: -; CDR3 protein: CASRPPSGSFGELFF; CDR3 DNA: TGCGCCAGCAGACCCCCTAGCGGGAGTTTCGGGGAGCTGTTTTTT
J gene: TRBJ2-1; V gene: TRBV28; D gene: TRBD2; clone size: few; CDR3 protein: CAARGGGKNEQFF; CDR3 DNA: TGTGCCGCACGGGGGGGGGGCAAGAATGAGCAGTTCTTC
J gene: TRBJ2-5; V gene: TRBV5-1; D gene: -; clone size: few; CDR3 protein: CASILGGGGFGKTQYF; CDR3 DNA: TGCGCCAGCATCCTGGGCGGGGGCGGCTTTGGAAAGACCCAGTACTTC